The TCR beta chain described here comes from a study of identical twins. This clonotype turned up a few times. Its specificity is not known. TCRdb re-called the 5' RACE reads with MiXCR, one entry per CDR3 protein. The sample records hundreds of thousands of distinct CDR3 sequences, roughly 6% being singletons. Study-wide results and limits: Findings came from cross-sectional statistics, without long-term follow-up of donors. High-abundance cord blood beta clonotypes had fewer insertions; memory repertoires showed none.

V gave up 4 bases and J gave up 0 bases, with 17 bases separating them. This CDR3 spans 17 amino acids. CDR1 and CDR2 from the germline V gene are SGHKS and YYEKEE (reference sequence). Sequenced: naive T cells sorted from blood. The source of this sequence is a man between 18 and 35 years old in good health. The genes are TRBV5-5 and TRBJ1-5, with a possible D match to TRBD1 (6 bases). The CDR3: CASSRTAGVNSNQPQHF. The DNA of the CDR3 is TGTGCCAGCAGCCGAACTGCAGGGGTTAATAGCAATCAGCCCCAGCATTTT. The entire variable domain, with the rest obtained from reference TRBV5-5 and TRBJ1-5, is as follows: DAGVTQSPTHLIKTRGQQVTLRCSPISGHKSVSWYQQVLGQGPQFIFQYYEKEERGRGNFPDRFSARQFPNYSSELNVNALLLGDSALYLCASSRTAGVNSNQPQHFGDGTRLSIL.